What follows are 30 T cell receptor beta chains derived from one specimen sequenced in a study of OX40 agonist ivuxolimab in advanced cancers. This table comes from immunoSEQ multiplex PCR, and its TCRdb copy is limited to in-frame clones, with some not included. The profile shows roughly 23,000 clones, around nine tenths of them singletons. The specimen was CD4+ or CD8+ T cells sorted from blood, collected in a trial of the OX40 agonist ivuxolimab. The receptors derive from an adult with an advanced solid tumor such as melanoma, head and neck, liver or kidney cancer.

This clone was picked up one time. The gene calls are TRBV10-3 and TRBJ2-1; TRBD1 aligns across 7 bases. The CDR3 spans 17 residues. Losses at the gene ends were 3 bases for V and 8 bases for J; bases not matched to a gene: 16. The germline CDR1 and CDR2 sequences are ENHRY and SYGVKD. The DNA of the CDR3 is TGTGCCATCAGTGATTCCGGACTTAGACAGGGTACAGATGAGCAGTTCTTC. Protein product: CAISDSGLRQGTDEQFF.

The rearrangement joins TRBV13 to TRBJ1-1; D unresolved. CDR3 size: 16 residues. V shed 5 bases and J shed 9 bases, with 25 bases lying between them. In germline, CDR1 is PRHDT, CDR2 FYEKMQ (reference sequence). The CDR3 bases are TGTGCCAGCAGCCCCCAGTTGGTGGGGAGCACCTCAAAAGCTTTCTTT. Encoded protein: CASSPQLVGSTSKAFF.

This chain links TRBV7-9 with TRBJ2-7; D is perhaps TRBD2 (6 bases). The CDR3 spans 16 residues. Trimming shortened V by 4 bases and J by 2 bases, and 18 bases separated the two germline ends. CDR1 is SEHNR, CDR2 FQNEAQ, per germline (reference sequence). CDR3 loop: CASSSGGRGPTYEQYF. CDR3 bases: TGTGCCAGCAGCTCCGGGGGTCGAGGCCCAACCTACGAGCAGTACTTC.

The chain combines TRBV4-1 with TRBJ1-2; TRBD1 might be the D (6 bases). V was pared by 1 base and J by 7 bases, with 16 bases between. Germline-derived CDR1 and CDR2 are MGHRA and YSYEKL. This CDR3 comprises 15 residues. This CDR3 is CASSQGGQFLSGYTF. DNA for the CDR3: TGCGCCAGCAGCCAAGGAGGACAGTTTCTATCTGGCTACACCTTC.

The rearrangement links TRBV11-2 to TRBJ2-7, with TRBD2 matching over 9 bases. The CDR3 covers 13 residues. The V segment lost 5 bases and the J segment 3 bases; nucleotides outside the gene matches: 2. The germline CDR1 and CDR2 sequences are SGHAT and FQNNGV. CDR3 sequence reads: CASSIAGVYEQYF. In DNA, the CDR3 is TGTGCCAGCAGCATAGCGGGAGTCTACGAGCAGTACTTC.

The rearrangement uses TRBV10-2 and TRBJ2-7; TRBD2 matches 12 bases. This CDR3 is built from 16 residues. The V and J ends lost 3 bases and 4 bases, in that order; junction bases with no gene match: 7. CDR1 is WSHSY, CDR2 SAAADI, per germline. The CDR3 region is CASSERLAGGMYEQYF. DNA for the CDR3: TGCGCCAGCAGTGAAAGGCTAGCGGGAGGGATGTACGAGCAGTACTTC.

The chain has TRBV7-9 and TRBJ2-1, with D possibly called TRBD1 or TRBD2 (5 bases each). Germline CDR1 SEHNR, CDR2 FQNEAQ (reference sequence). The CDR3 has 15 residues. V shed 0 bases and J shed 8 bases, with 14 bases lying between them. CDR3 sequence (DNA): TGTGCCAGCAGCTTAGCAATGGGACGATGGGATGAGCAGTTCTTC. It translates to CASSLAMGRWDEQFF.

The chain couples TRBV10-3 to TRBJ2-7, with D hard to call. The CDR3 totals 15 residues. The V end lost 0 bases, the J end lost 3 bases, and 12 bases lay between the germline ends. Germline-derived CDR1 and CDR2 are ENHRY and SYGVKD. The CDR3 DNA is TGTGCCATCAGTGAGTCTCAAGGATGGGGCTACGAGCAGTACTTC. Its protein is CAISESQGWGYEQYF.

This clone was seen only once. The CDR3 nucleotides read TGTGCCAGCAGCTTCTTTACCGCCGGGACACCACAAGAGACCCAGTACTTC. Translating it yields CASSFFTAGTPQETQYF. J is TRBJ2-5 and V is TRBV7-9, with D maybe TRBD1 (6 bases). The CDR3 totals 17 residues. The V gene's germline CDR1 is SEHNR and CDR2 FQNEAQ (reference sequence). Trimming pared 3 bases from V and 2 bases from J, leaving 19 bases between.

This chain uses TRBV4-3 with TRBJ2-1, with 8 bases lining up with TRBD2. This CDR3 is 21 amino acids long. CDR1 and CDR2 (germline): LGHNA, YSLEER. V gave up 0 bases and J gave up 7 bases; unmatched junction bases: 23. The CDR3 region has the DNA TGCGCCAGCAGCCAAGAGGGAACTAGCGGAATGGATGTGGTTTTGGGTAATGAGCAGTTCTTC. It encodes CASSQEGTSGMDVVLGNEQFF.

V and J are TRBV6-5 and TRBJ2-7; TRBD2 might be the D (7 bases). The CDR3 length is 13 residues. The V end lost 8 bases, the J end lost 0 bases, and 11 bases lay between the germline ends. Germline V lookup: CDR1 MNHEY, CDR2 SVGAGI. CDR3 DNA sequence: TGTGCCAGCGGGGGGGACACCTCCTACGAGCAGTACTTC. This encodes CASGGDTSYEQYF.

The chain couples TRBV6-1 to TRBJ2-1; D possibly corresponds to TRBD2 (6 bases). V shed 3 bases and J shed 0 bases, with 12 bases lying between them. Per the germline V gene, CDR1 is MNHNS and CDR2 is SASEGT. The CDR3 is 16 residues long. The CDR3, as DNA: TGTGCCAGCAGTGAGTTAGCGGCGAGCTCCTACAATGAGCAGTTCTTC. Translated, it gives CASSELAASSYNEQFF.

The chain is built from TRBV6-6 and TRBJ2-2; a weak D match, TRBD2 (6 bases). Trimming left V 6 bases short and J 4 bases short, with 15 bases between. From germline, CDR1 is MNHNY and CDR2 SVGAGI (reference sequence). This CDR3 is 15 amino acids long. The CDR3: CASRPGEAVTGELFF. Written as DNA, the CDR3 is TGTGCCAGCAGGCCCGGGGAGGCGGTCACCGGGGAGCTGTTTTTT.

The chain employs TRBV19 and TRBJ1-6; unclear D gene. V was trimmed by 5 bases and J by 0 bases, leaving 8 bases between them. The CDR3 runs to 15 residues. In germline, CDR1 is LNHDA, CDR2 SQIVND (reference sequence). CDR3: CASSPSGSYNSPLHF. The CDR3 nucleotides read TGTGCCAGTAGTCCCTCTGGCTCCTATAATTCACCCCTCCACTTT.

The chain has TRBV5-6 and TRBJ2-1; 7 bases line up with TRBD2. This CDR3 spans 18 amino acids. V lost 1 base to trimming and J lost 8 bases; unmatched junction nucleotides: 18. Germline loops: CDR1 SGHDT, CDR2 YYEEEE. For the CDR3, the DNA is TGTGCCAGCAGCTTGCCATTGCGCGGGAGTATGGAACTGGATGAGCAGTTCTTC. Its protein product is CASSLPLRGSMELDEQFF.

The chain employs TRBV11-3 and TRBJ2-3; the D gene is possibly TRBD2 (6 bases). V was pared by 1 base and J by 2 bases, with 13 bases between. The CDR3 extends over 16 amino acids. Germline values: CDR1 SGHNT, CDR2 YENEEA. The CDR3: CASSLVPGLYTDTQYF. The CDR3, as DNA: TGTGCCAGCAGCTTAGTCCCAGGACTATACACAGATACGCAGTATTTT.

This sequence joins TRBV7-9 and TRBJ2-1; no firm D call. The germline V gene has CDR1 SEHNR and CDR2 FQNEAQ (reference sequence). CDR3 length equals 16 residues. V dropped 1 base and J dropped 0 bases, with 10 bases sitting between them. The CDR3 loop is CASSLGVQSSYNEQFF. CDR3 bases: TGTGCCAGCAGCTTAGGGGTACAGAGCTCCTACAATGAGCAGTTCTTC.

The chain combines TRBV13 with TRBJ2-1; no firm D call. This CDR3 region has 17 residues. Between the trimmed V and J ends, which lost 1 base and 0 bases, there was a span of 13 bases. Germline CDR1 is PRHDT and CDR2 is FYEKMQ (reference sequence). As DNA, the CDR3 is TGTGCCAGCAGCTTAGTAGGTAGCCCGAGCTCCTACAATGAGCAGTTCTTC. This encodes CASSLVGSPSSYNEQFF.

The chain recombines TRBV6-6 with TRBJ2-1; no definite D call. Germline CDR1 reads MNHNY; CDR2 reads SVGAGI (reference sequence). V lost 9 bases and J lost 2, with 11 bases in between. CDR3 length: 13 residues. The CDR3 is CASSTSTYNEQFF. CDR3 DNA sequence: TGTGCCAGTTCGACCAGCACCTACAATGAGCAGTTCTTC.

The CDR3 DNA follows: TGTGCCAGCAGCAAAGATGAGACAGGGAATGTCTACCCTTCCTACTCTGGGGCCAACGTCCTGACTTTC. Amino acid sequence: CASSKDETGNVYPSYSGANVLTF. The gene calls are TRBV21-1 and TRBJ2-6; the listed D gene, TRBD1, was not tested against the DNA. TRBV21-1 is labeled a pseudogene. The CDR3 runs to 23 residues.

The chain combines TRBV10-2 with TRBJ2-5, with D perhaps being TRBD1 or TRBD2 (7 bases each). There are 11 residues in the CDR3. Germline CDR1 WSHSY, CDR2 SAAADI. The V gene lost 8 bases and the J gene lost 10 bases, with 14 bases spanning the gap. CDR3 sequence (DNA): TGCGCCAGCTCGGCAGGGGGGGACCAGTACTTC. As protein: CASSAGGDQYF.

The J gene is TRBJ1-2, the V gene TRBV4-3; unclear D gene. V lost 4 bases and J lost 1, with 13 bases in between. The CDR3 totals 15 residues. From germline, CDR1 is LGHNA and CDR2 YSLEER. CDR3 sequence: CASSPGDGINYGYTF. The CDR3 coding sequence is TGCGCCAGCAGCCCAGGCGATGGGATTAACTATGGCTACACCTTC.

This clone was seen just once. The V call is TRBV5-5, the J call TRBJ2-3; the D gene is possibly TRBD1 (5 bases). The CDR3 is 16 residues long. CDR1 is SGHKS and CDR2 is YYEKEE in the germline V gene (reference sequence). Trimming took off 2 bases at V and 6 bases at J, with 19 bases between the two ends. In DNA form, the CDR3 reads TGTGCCAGCAGCTTTTGGGCAGGGCCTCCCCCGGATACGCAGTATTTT. It encodes CASSFWAGPPPDTQYF.

Only one count was recorded for this clone. The chain joins TRBV7-8 to TRBJ2-1, with 9 bases lining up with TRBD1. Germline V gives CDR1 SGHVS, CDR2 FQNEAQ. J gave up 4 bases and V 7 bases, and 5 bases lay outside the gene matches. This CDR3 has 14 residues. The CDR3 region is CASTFGTGYNEQFF. The CDR3 DNA reads as TGTGCCAGCACCTTCGGGACAGGGTACAATGAGCAGTTCTTC.

The J gene is TRBJ1-1, the V gene TRBV7-9; 7 nucleotides agree with TRBD1. The CDR3 loop spans 14 amino acids. Germline assignment: CDR1 SEHNR and CDR2 FQNEAQ (reference sequence). Losses at the gene ends were 3 bases for V and 6 bases for J; bases not matched to a gene: 7. CDR3 DNA: TGTGCCAGCAGCTTCGGGACAGCAAGCGCTGAAGCTTTCTTT. Translated, it gives CASSFGTASAEAFF.

The CDR3 nucleotides are TGTGCCAGCAGCGACGCAATCGTACTTAGCGGGAGGGACCGTAACACCGGGGAGCTGTTTTTT. It encodes CASSDAIVLSGRDRNTGELFF. V and J are TRBV9 and TRBJ2-2; TRBD2 agrees at 11 bases. Per germline, CDR1 SGDLS and CDR2 YYNGEE. The V and J ends lost 3 bases and 2 bases, in that order; junction bases with no gene match: 18. CDR3 length: 21 amino acids.

The V call is TRBV7-7, the J call TRBJ2-7, with D possibly matching TRBD1 (6 bases). Trimming removed 6 bases at V and 7 bases at J, with 22 bases between. The germline V gene has CDR1 SSHAT and CDR2 FNYEAQ (reference sequence). This CDR3 is 15 amino acids long. CDR3 bases: TGTGCCAGCAGACAAAAAATGGGGGCTCAGGGGGAGCAGTACTTC. Translating gives CASRQKMGAQGEQYF.

The chain combines TRBV7-9 with TRBJ2-1; 10 bases are shared with TRBD1. The germline gives CDR1 SEHNR, CDR2 FQNEAQ (reference sequence). The CDR3 spans 17 residues. V gave up 4 bases and J gave up 6 bases; unmatched junction bases: 12. The CDR3 DNA follows: TGTGCCAGCAGCTCGACAATCGGGACAGGGGTTTTCAATGAGCAGTTCTTC. Translating it yields CASSSTIGTGVFNEQFF.

This clone was seen once. The chain joins TRBV7-6 to TRBJ2-7, with TRBD2 matching 13 bases. The J segment lost 4 bases and the V segment lost 1 base, leaving 4 bases of the junction unmatched. The V gene's germline CDR1 is SGHVS and CDR2 FNYEAQ. The CDR3 is 16 amino acids. CDR3 region: CASSLGGLAGAYEQYF. In DNA form, the CDR3 reads TGTGCCAGCAGCTTAGGAGGACTAGCGGGAGCTTACGAGCAGTACTTC.

V and J are TRBV12-5 and TRBJ2-1; D call uncertain. The CDR3 length is 10 residues. The germline CDR1 and CDR2 sequences are LGHNT and FRNRAP. The V end lost 1 base, the J end lost 9 bases, and 1 base lay between the germline ends. In DNA, the CDR3 is TGTGCTAGTGGTTTGGGTGAGCAGTTCTTC. As protein: CASGLGEQFF.